A selection of T cell receptor beta chains follows, all from one sample in a study of human T cells and chemical hapten exposure. TCRdb re-derived calls from the RACE reads in MiXCR, one entry per CDR3 protein. The sample carries 180,000 or so distinct CDR3 sequences, 13% to 15% recorded once. The specimen comprised whole blood, sampled in connection with sensitization to the hapten diphenylcyclopropenone (DPC). The source is a woman under 40 with alopecia areata. Some clones in this sample may be carry-over from other donors' samples. Both conserved end residues are part of each CDR3. The D gene is left open where the match is weak.

-	TRBV29-1	CSVGVLGDEKLFF
-	TRBV3-1	CASSQLTALTSQGGQETQYF
TRBD1	TRBV4-2	CASSQDRGGGTDTQYF
TRBD1	TRBV28	CASMLPDRENTEAFF
-	TRBV14	CASSQDDNTDTQYF
TRBD1	TRBV6-1	CASSSTGIAKNIQYF
-	TRBV5-4	CASSSSRSLAEAFF
TRBD1	TRBV6-6	CASSQTLDRGNYGYTF
TRBD1	TRBV27	CASSPGGQATDTQYF
-	TRBV2	CASNLAGTGETQYF
TRBD1	TRBV20-1	CSARHSGQPAQETQYF
-	TRBV6-5	CASRTGLWTEAFF
TRBD1	TRBV7-3	CASSLRGTGATEAFF
-	TRBV20-1	CSARRPGDSYEQYF
-	TRBV2	CASTLDTEAFF
-	TRBV7-9	CASSAVGTTYETQYF
-	TRBV20-1	CSASPWDGSSYEQYF
-	TRBV6-5	CASSYIQGNSPLHF
-	TRBV3-1	CASSRSPGYNEQFF
-	TRBV12-3/TRBV12-4	CASNKDTPGELFF
TRBD2	TRBV30	CAWTPPGTSGIDTQYF
TRBD1	TRBV18	CASSRPTGVDYGYTF
TRBD1	TRBV4-2	CASSTRTGIGETQYF
TRBD1	TRBV7-2	CASRLSGTGYFSPPYEQYF
-	TRBV7-9	CASSLVSSWGYGYTF
-	TRBV28	CASSLSVMNTEAFF
TRBD2	TRBV20-1	CSATMGAGVIDTQYF
-	TRBV7-9	CASSLAQGAGNTIYF
TRBD2	TRBV3-1	CASSHLAGGPDTQYF
TRBD2	TRBV6-1	CASARGVVDKNIQYF